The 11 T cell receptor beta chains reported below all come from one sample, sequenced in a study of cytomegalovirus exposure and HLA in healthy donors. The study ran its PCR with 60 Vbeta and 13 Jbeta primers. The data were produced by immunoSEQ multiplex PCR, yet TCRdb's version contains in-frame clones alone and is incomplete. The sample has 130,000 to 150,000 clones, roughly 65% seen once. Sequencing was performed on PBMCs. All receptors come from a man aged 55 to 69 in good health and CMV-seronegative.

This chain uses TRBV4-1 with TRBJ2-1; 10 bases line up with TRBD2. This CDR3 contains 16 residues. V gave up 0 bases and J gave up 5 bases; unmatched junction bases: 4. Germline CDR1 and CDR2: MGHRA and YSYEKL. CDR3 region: CASSQESGRGHNEQFF. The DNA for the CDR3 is TGCGCCAGCAGCCAAGAGAGCGGGAGGGGCCACAATGAGCAGTTCTTC.

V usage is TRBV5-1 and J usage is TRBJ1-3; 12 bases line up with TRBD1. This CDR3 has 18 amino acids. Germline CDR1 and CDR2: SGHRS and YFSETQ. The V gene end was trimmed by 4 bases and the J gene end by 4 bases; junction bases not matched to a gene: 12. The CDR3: CASSPDPGTGGGGNTIYF. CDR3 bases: TGCGCCAGCAGCCCCGATCCCGGGACAGGGGGCGGCGGAAACACCATATATTTT.

DNA of the CDR3: TGTGCCAGCAGCGTAGGGGCAGGGGGCGCGATAGCTTTCTTT. It encodes CASSVGAGGAIAFF. The chain uses TRBV9 and TRBJ1-1; 8 positions match TRBD1. The trim removed 0 bases at V and 10 bases at J, leaving 8 bases unmatched. The CDR3 covers 14 residues. Germline V gene lookup returns CDR1 SGDLS and CDR2 YYNGEE.

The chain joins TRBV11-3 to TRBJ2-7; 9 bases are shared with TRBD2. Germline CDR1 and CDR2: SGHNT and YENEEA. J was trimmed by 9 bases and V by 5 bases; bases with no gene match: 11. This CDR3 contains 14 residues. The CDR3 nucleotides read TGTGCCAGCAGCCGAGGGACTAGCAGTACGAGGCAGTACTTC. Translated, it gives CASSRGTSSTRQYF.

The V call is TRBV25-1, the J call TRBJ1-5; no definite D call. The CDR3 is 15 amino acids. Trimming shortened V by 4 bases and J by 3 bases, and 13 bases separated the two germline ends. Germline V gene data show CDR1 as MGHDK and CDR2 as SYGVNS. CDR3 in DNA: TGTGCCAGCAGTGGTCCGGACTCCCTCAATCAGCCCCAGCATTTT. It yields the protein CASSGPDSLNQPQHF.

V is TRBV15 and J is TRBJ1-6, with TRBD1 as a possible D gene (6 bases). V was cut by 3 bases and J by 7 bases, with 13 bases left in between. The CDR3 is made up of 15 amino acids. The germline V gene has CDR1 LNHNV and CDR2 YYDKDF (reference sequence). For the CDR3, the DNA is TGTGCCACCAGCAGCTCCCGACAGGAAAATTCACCCCTCCACTTT. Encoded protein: CATSSSRQENSPLHF.

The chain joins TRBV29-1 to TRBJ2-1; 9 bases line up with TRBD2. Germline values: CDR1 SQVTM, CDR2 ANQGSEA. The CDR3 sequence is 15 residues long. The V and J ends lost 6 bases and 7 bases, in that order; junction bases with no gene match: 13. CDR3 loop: CSVAAGGAQRNEQFF. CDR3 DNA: TGCAGCGTCGCCGCGGGGGGGGCGCAGAGGAATGAGCAGTTCTTC.

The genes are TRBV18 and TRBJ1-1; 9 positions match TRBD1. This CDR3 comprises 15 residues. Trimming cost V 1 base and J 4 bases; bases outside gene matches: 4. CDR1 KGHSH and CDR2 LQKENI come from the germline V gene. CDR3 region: CASSPLDRGGTEAFF. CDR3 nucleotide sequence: TGTGCCAGCTCACCACTGGACAGGGGAGGCACTGAAGCTTTCTTT.

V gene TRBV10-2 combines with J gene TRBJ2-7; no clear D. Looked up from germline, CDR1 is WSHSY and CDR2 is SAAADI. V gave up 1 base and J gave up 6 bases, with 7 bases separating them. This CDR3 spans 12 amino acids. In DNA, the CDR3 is TGCGCCAGCAGTGAGTTCCGCAGCGAGCAGTACTTC. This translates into CASSEFRSEQYF.

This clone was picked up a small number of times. CDR3 in DNA: TGTGCCAGCTCACCCCTAAGTCTACAGGGTGGCCGGACTGAAGCTTTCTTT. It is translated as CASSPLSLQGGRTEAFF. The chain is built from TRBV18 and TRBJ1-1; D possibly corresponds to TRBD1 (6 bases). The CDR3 covers 17 residues. CDR1 is KGHSH and CDR2 is LQKENI in the germline V gene. V lost 3 bases to trimming and J lost 5 bases, with 22 bases between them. Looking up the rest from reference TRBV18 and TRBJ1-1 gives the full variable domain: NAGVMQNPRHLVRRRGQEARLRCSPMKGHSHVYWYRQLPEEGLKFMVYLQKENIIDESGMPKERFSAEFPKEGPSILRIQQVVRGDSAAYFCASSPLSLQGGRTEAFFGQGTRLTVV.

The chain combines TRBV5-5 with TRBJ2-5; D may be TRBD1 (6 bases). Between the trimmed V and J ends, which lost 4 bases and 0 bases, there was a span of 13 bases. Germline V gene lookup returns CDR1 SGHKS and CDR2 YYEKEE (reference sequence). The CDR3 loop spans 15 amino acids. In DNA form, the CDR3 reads TGTGCCAGCAGCCATGATGGACAGTACCAAGAGACCCAGTACTTC. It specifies CASSHDGQYQETQYF.